This is a list of T cell receptor beta chains from one sample in a study of T cell repertoires in aging, cancer and after chemotherapy. TCRdb recomputed calls from the multiplex PCR reads with MiXCR, one row per CDR3 protein. The sample lists around 13,000 distinct CDR3 sequences, about 40% occurring once. Sequencing was performed on blood. The receptors come from a human donor in good health. The donor label of this sample is uncertain. Each CDR3 is given with its conserved first and last residue. The D gene is left open where the match is weak. Clone size is shown for a subset of rows, as once, few, many or a class of expanded clone.

cdr3_length d_call j_call v_call clone_size cdr3_nt cdr3_aa
18 TRBD1 TRBJ2-2 TRBV6-6 NA TGTGCCAGCAGTTATAACCCTCCGGGACAGGACACGACCGGGGAGCTGTTTTTT CASSYNPPGQDTTGELFF
14 NA TRBJ1-1 TRBV29-1 medium-sized TGCAGCGTTCTGAAGGGGAAGCTTGACACTGAAGCTTTCTTT CSVLKGKLDTEAFF
15 NA TRBJ1-2 TRBV6-5 few TGTGCCAGCAAGGGAGGAGTTCTAGCTAACTATGGCTACACCTTC CASKGGVLANYGYTF
11 NA TRBJ2-2 TRBV12-3/TRBV12-4 few TGTGCCAGTAGTAGGACCGGGGAGCTGTTTTTT CASSRTGELFF
12 NA TRBJ2-1 TRBV19 medium-sized TGTGCCAGTAGTATAGGCGGACTAACGCAGTTCTTC CASSIGGLTQFF
17 NA TRBJ2-4 TRBV29-1 medium-sized TGCAGCGTTGTGCCTTACAGGGAGCGGAGAGCCAAAAACATTCAGTACTTC CSVVPYRERRAKNIQYF
13 NA TRBJ2-5 TRBV27 NA TGTGCCAGCAGCCCTCTAGCCTTGGGGACCCAGTACTTC CASSPLALGTQYF
16 NA TRBJ2-5 TRBV20-1 NA TGCAGTGCTAGCAAGGGGGGGGCCGTAATATTGGAGACCCAGTACTTC CSASKGGAVILETQYF
17 TRBD1 TRBJ2-2 TRBV27 NA TGTGCCAGCAGTGCCTCTAGTGCGGACAGGGGGACCGGGGAGCTGTTTTTT CASSASSADRGTGELFF
15 NA TRBJ2-1 TRBV6-5 NA TGTGCCAGCACCAAATCCCCGGAGGCCTACAATGAGCAGTTCTTC CASTKSPEAYNEQFF
15 TRBD1 TRBJ2-7 TRBV18 NA TGTGCCAGCTCACCGGGACAGCCCCGCGTCTACGAGCAGTACTTC CASSPGQPRVYEQYF
12 TRBD2 TRBJ2-1 TRBV19 medium-sized TGTGCCAGTAGTTCTAGCGGATATGAGCAGTTCTTC CASSSSGYEQFF
14 TRBD2 TRBJ2-5 TRBV5-1 few TGTGCCTGGGAGCGGGGATCTCGGCAAGAGACCCAGTACTTC CAWERGSRQETQYF
15 NA TRBJ2-3 TRBV5-6 NA TGCGCCAGCAGTTTACCCGGGAGAGGCGCAGATACGCAGTATTTT CASSLPGRGADTQYF
13 TRBD1 TRBJ1-2 TRBV5-6 few TGTGCCGCGATGCGGTCAGGGGGTGGAGGCTACACCTTC CAAMRSGGGGYTF
13 NA TRBJ1-5 TRBV12-3/TRBV12-4 NA TGTGCCAGCAGTTTAGTTGTTAATCAGCCCCAGCATTTT CASSLVVNQPQHF